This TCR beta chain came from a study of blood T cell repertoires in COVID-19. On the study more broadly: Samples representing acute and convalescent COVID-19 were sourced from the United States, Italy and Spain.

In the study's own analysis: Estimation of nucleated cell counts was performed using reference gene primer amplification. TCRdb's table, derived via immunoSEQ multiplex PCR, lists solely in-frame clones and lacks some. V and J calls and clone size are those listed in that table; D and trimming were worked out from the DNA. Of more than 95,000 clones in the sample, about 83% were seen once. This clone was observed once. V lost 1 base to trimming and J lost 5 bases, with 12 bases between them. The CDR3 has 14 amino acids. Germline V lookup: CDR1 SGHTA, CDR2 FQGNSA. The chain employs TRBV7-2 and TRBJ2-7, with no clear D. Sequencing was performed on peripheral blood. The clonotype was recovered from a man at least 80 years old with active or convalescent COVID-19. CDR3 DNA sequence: TGTGCCAGCAGCTTAGTTCTAGGTACCAACGAGCAGTACTTC. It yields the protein CASSLVLGTNEQYF.